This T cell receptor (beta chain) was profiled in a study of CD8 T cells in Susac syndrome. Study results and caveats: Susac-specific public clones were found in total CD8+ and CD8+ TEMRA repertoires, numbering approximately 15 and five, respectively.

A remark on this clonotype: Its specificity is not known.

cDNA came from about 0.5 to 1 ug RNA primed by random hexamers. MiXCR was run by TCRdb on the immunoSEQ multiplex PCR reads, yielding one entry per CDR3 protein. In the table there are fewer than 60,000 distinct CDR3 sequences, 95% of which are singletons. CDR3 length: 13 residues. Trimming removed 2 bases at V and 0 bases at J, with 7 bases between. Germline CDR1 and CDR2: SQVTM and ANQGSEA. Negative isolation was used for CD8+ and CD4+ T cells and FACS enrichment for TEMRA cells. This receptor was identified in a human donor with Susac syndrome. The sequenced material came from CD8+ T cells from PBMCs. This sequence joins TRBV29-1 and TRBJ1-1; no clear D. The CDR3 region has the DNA TGCAGCGTTGAAAACGGACTGAACACTGAAGCTTTCTTT. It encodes CSVENGLNTEAFF.